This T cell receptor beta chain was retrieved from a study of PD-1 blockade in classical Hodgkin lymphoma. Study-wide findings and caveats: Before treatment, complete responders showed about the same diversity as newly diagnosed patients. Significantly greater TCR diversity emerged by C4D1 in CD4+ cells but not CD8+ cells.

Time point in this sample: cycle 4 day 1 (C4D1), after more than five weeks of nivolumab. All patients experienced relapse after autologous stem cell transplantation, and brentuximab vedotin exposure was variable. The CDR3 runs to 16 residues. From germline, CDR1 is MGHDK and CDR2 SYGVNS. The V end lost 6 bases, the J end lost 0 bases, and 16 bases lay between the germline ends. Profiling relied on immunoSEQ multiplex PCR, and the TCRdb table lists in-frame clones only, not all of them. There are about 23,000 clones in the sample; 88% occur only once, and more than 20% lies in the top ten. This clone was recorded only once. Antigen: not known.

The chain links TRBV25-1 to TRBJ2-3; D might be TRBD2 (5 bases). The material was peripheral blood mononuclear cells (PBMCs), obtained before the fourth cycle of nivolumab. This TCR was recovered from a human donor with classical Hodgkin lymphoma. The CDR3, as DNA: TGTGCCAGCAGCTATGCTAGCAGCTCTAGCACAGATACGCAGTATTTT. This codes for CASSYASSSSTDTQYF. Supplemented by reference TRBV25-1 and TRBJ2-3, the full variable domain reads EADIYQTPRYLVIGTGKKITLECSQTMGHDKMYWYQQDPGMELHLIHYSYGVNSTEKGDLSSESTVSRIRTEHFPLTLESARPSHTSQYLCASSYASSSSTDTQYFGPGTRLTVL.